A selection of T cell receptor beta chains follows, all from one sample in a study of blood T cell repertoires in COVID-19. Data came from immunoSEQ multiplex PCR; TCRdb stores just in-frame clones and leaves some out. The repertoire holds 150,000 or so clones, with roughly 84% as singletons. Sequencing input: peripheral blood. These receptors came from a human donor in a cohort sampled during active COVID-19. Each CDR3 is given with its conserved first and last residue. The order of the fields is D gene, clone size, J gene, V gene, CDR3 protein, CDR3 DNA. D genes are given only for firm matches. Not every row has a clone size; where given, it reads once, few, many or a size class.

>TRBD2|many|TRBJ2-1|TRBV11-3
CASSLGGGANEQFF
TGTGCCAGCAGCTTAGGCGGGGGGGCCAATGAGCAGTTCTTC
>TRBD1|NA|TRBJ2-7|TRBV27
CASTPGQGFHEQYF
TGTGCCAGCACCCCGGGACAGGGGTTCCACGAGCAGTACTTC
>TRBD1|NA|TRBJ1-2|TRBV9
CASSVGGTGRYGYTF
TGTGCCAGCAGCGTAGGCGGGACAGGTCGCTATGGCTACACCTTC
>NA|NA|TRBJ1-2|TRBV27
CASSPQGGGYTF
TGTGCCAGCAGTCCCCAGGGTGGCGGCTACACCTTC
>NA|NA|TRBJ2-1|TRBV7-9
CASSLVGRSSYNEQFF
TGTGCCAGCAGCTTAGTAGGAAGGAGCTCCTACAATGAGCAGTTCTTC
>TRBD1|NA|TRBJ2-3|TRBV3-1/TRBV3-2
CASSHGQGKGAQYF
TGTGCCAGCAGCCACGGACAGGGGAAGGGGGCGCAGTATTTT
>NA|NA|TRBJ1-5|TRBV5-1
CASSSEPGSNQPQHF
TGCGCCAGCAGCTCAGAACCCGGGAGCAATCAGCCCCAGCATTTT
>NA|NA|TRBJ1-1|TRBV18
CASSPDGTEAFF
TGTGCCAGCTCACCCGACGGGACTGAAGCTTTCTTT
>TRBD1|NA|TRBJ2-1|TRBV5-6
CASSTPGQGARNEQFF
TGTGCCAGCAGCACGCCGGGACAGGGGGCGAGAAATGAGCAGTTCTTC
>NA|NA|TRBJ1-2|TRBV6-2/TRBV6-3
CASSSESGANYGYTF
TGTGCCAGCAGTTCTGAGTCAGGGGCTAACTATGGCTACACCTTC
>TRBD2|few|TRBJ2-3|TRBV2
CASSGLAGGTDTQYF
TGTGCCAGCTCAGGACTAGCGGGGGGTACAGATACGCAGTATTTT
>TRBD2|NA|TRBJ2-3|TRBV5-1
CASSPGTSADTQYF
TGCGCCAGCAGCCCAGGGACTAGCGCAGATACGCAGTATTTT
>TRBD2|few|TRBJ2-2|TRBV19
CASKSASGNTGELFF
TGTGCCAGTAAGTCGGCTAGCGGAAACACCGGGGAGCTGTTTTTT
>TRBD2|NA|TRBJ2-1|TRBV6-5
CASTASGVYNEQFF
TGTGCCAGCACAGCCAGCGGGGTCTACAATGAGCAGTTCTTC
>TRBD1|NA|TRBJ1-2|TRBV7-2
CASSSWDRGRIAGYTF
TGTGCCAGCAGCTCTTGGGACAGGGGGCGAATTGCTGGCTACACCTTC
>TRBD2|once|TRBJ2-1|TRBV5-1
CASSVASGSYNEQFF
TGCGCCAGCAGCGTGGCTAGCGGTTCATACAATGAGCAGTTCTTC
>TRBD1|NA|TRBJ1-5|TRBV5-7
CASSSGQGIKPQHF
TGTGCCAGCAGCTCCGGACAGGGAATTAAGCCCCAGCATTTT
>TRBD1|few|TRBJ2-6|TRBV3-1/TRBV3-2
CASSQTGLTGANVLTF
TGTGCCAGCAGCCAGACAGGGTTAACTGGGGCCAACGTCCTGACTTTC
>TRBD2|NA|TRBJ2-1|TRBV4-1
CASSQEAEGGGGNNEQFF
TGCGCCAGCAGCCAAGAAGCTGAGGGCGGGGGGGGGAACAATGAGCAGTTCTTC
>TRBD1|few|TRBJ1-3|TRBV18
CASSSGQASGNTIYF
TGTGCCAGCTCATCCGGACAGGCCTCTGGAAACACCATATATTTT
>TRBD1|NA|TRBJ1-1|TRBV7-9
CASELQGAPEAFF
TGTGCCAGCGAATTACAGGGGGCCCCTGAAGCTTTCTTT
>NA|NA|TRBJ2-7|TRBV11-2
CASSLMRAGNEQYF
TGTGCCAGCAGCTTAATGCGGGCGGGGAACGAGCAGTACTTC
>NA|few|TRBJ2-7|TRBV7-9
CASSPSYEQYF
TGTGCCAGCAGCCCTTCCTACGAGCAGTACTTC
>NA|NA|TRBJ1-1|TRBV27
CASRLGGGTEAFF
TGTGCCAGCAGGCTAGGGGGGGGGACTGAAGCTTTCTTT
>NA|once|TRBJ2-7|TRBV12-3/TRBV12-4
CASSPRGYEQYF
TGTGCCAGCAGTCCCAGGGGCTACGAGCAGTACTTC
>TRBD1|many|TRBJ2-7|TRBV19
CASSIGDRGTSEQYF
TGTGCCAGTAGTATCGGGGACAGGGGGACGAGCGAGCAGTACTTC
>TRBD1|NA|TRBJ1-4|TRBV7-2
CASSPTGVNEKLFF
TGTGCCAGCAGCCCGACAGGGGTTAATGAAAAACTGTTTTTT
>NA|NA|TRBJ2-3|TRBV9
CASSRLLADTQYF
TGTGCCAGCAGCCGACTTCTCGCAGATACGCAGTATTTT
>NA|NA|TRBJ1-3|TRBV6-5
CASRREATGNTIYF
TGTGCCAGCAGGAGGGAGGCTACTGGAAACACCATATATTTT
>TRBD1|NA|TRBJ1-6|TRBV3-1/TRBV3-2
CASSQGTGVNSPLHF
TGTGCCAGCAGCCAAGGGACAGGGGTGAATTCACCCCTCCACTTT
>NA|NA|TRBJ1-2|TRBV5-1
CASSDTTGTYGYTF
TGCGCCAGCAGCGACACTACAGGGACCTATGGCTACACCTTC
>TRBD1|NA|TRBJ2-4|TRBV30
CAWSRNRGLENIQYF
TGTGCCTGGAGTAGGAACAGGGGGCTTGAAAACATTCAGTACTTC
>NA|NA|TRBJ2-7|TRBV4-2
CASSQAGGQSSYEQYF
TGTGCCAGCAGCCAAGCGGGGGGCCAATCCTCCTACGAGCAGTACTTC
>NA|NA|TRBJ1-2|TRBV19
CASSPTTGTYGYTF
TGTGCCAGTAGTCCCACTACAGGGACCTATGGCTACACCTTC
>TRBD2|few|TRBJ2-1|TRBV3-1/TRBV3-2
CASSQRLAGGPAYNEQFF
TGTGCCAGCAGCCAAAGACTAGCGGGGGGGCCTGCATACAATGAGCAGTTCTTC
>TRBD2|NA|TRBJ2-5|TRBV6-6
CASSRPTSAGPGETQYF
TGTGCCAGCAGTCGCCCTACTAGCGCGGGGCCGGGAGAGACCCAGTACTTC
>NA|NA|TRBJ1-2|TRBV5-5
CASSLGGFTYGYTF
TGTGCCAGCAGCTTGGGGGGCTTTACCTATGGCTACACCTTC
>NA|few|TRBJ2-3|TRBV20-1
CSAYTDTQYF
TGCAGTGCATACACAGATACGCAGTATTTT